A single sample is the source of the 18 T cell receptor beta chains below, sequenced in a study of T-cell reconstitution after alpha-beta-depleted transplantation in children. Preparation of the TCRbeta library used unique molecular identifiers. TCRdb recomputed calls from the PCR reads with MiXCR, one row per CDR3 protein. The sample has about 440,000 distinct CDR3 sequences; 43% are singletons. The sample consisted of PBMCs, taken before TCRalphabeta/CD19-depleted stem cell transplant. These receptor sequences come from a girl aged 2 to 9 with aplastic anemia, due to receive a stem cell transplant.

This clonotype was counted only a few times. The V gene is TRBV6-1, the J gene TRBJ2-7, with D possibly being TRBD2 (6 bases). In germline, CDR1 is MNHNS, CDR2 SASEGT. The length of the CDR3 is 14 residues. The V gene lost 7 bases and the J gene lost 3 bases, with 16 bases spanning the gap. The CDR3 nucleotides read TGTGCCAGCAAGCCGGGACTGTCGAACTACGAGCAGTACTTC. This gives the protein CASKPGLSNYEQYF.

This clonotype was observed at least ten times. The chain couples TRBV20-1 to TRBJ2-1, with a weak D call TRBD1 (5 bases). CDR3 size: 14 residues. Trimming left V 6 bases short and J 0 bases short, with 12 bases between. Germline-derived CDR1 and CDR2 are DFQATT and SNEGSKA (reference sequence). The CDR3 region is CSAGLSSSYNEQFF. The CDR3 region has the DNA TGCAGTGCGGGGCTATCGAGCTCCTACAATGAGCAGTTCTTC.

CDR3 DNA: TGTGCCAGCAGTTACGTTTCGGGGGGAAATGAGCAGTTCTTC. It encodes CASSYVSGGNEQFF. The rearrangement uses TRBV6-5 and TRBJ2-1, with 7 bases aligning to TRBD2. From germline, CDR1 is MNHEY and CDR2 SVGAGI. The CDR3 is made up of 14 amino acids. Trimming took 2 bases from V and 7 from J; bases not matched to a gene: 5.

This chain's CDR3 is CASSPSRGGGAQYF. The CDR3 nucleotides read TGTGCCAGCAGTCCAAGCCGGGGGGGTGGGGCCCAGTACTTC. The chain employs TRBV6-1 and TRBJ2-5; 8 nucleotides agree with TRBD2. The CDR3 spans 14 residues. Trimming removed 5 bases from V and 9 bases from J; junction bases left unmatched: 11. Germline lookup yields CDR1 MNHNS and CDR2 SASEGT.

The V gene is TRBV20-1, the J gene TRBJ2-3; the D gene is possibly TRBD1 (6 bases). CDR1 is DFQATT, CDR2 SNEGSKA, per germline (reference sequence). The CDR3 length is 14 residues. V was pared by 0 bases and J by 4 bases, with 11 bases between. Written as DNA, the CDR3 is TGCAGTGCTAGAGATCTCACAGGGCCAGATACGCAGTATTTT. Translating it yields CSARDLTGPDTQYF.

This clonotype was observed a handful of times. The rearrangement joins TRBV5-1 to TRBJ2-3, with 7 bases fitting TRBD2. Germline V lookup: CDR1 SGHRS, CDR2 YFSETQ. V dropped 3 bases and J dropped 1; count of bases not matched to a gene: 8. This CDR3 contains 16 residues. CDR3 sequence: CASSSIAGLRTDTQYF. For the CDR3, the DNA is TGCGCCAGCAGCTCCATAGCGGGCCTCCGCACAGATACGCAGTATTTT.

This clonotype was recorded a few times. The chain links TRBV29-1 to TRBJ2-5; the D is unclear. This CDR3 has 12 amino acids. Germline V gene data show CDR1 as SQVTM and CDR2 as ANQGSEA. The germline V and J ends were trimmed by 3 bases and 4 bases, with 9 bases remaining between them. The CDR3 sequence: CSVEGYRETQYF. The DNA of the CDR3 is TGCAGCGTTGAGGGATATCGAGAGACCCAGTACTTC.

Written as DNA, the CDR3 is TGTGCCAGCAGGACTAGCGGGAGTTCAGAAGAGCAGTTCTTC. This gives the protein CASRTSGSSEEQFF. The chain joins TRBV12-3 or TRBV12-4 to TRBJ2-1; 12 nucleotides line up with TRBD2. CDR3 length: 14 residues. The ends lost 6 bases at V and 10 bases at J; junction bases unmatched: 7.

V usage is TRBV20-1 and J usage is TRBJ2-1; perhaps D is TRBD1 or TRBD2 (6 bases each). V was trimmed by 5 bases and J by 6 bases, leaving 17 bases between them. The germline V gene encodes CDR1 DFQATT and CDR2 SNEGSKA (reference sequence). The CDR3 has 14 amino acids. This CDR3 reads CSAGVPGASNEQFF. In DNA form, the CDR3 reads TGCAGTGCTGGGGTTCCGGGGGCGAGCAATGAGCAGTTCTTC.

The chain links TRBV29-1 to TRBJ2-7; 8 positions match TRBD1. Per germline, CDR1 SQVTM and CDR2 ANQGSEA. This CDR3 contains 11 residues. V was clipped by 3 bases and J by 6 bases; unmatched bases: 1. CDR3 sequence reads: CSVETGVEQYF. The CDR3 DNA reads TGCAGCGTTGAGACAGGGGTCGAGCAGTACTTC.

This chain links TRBV10-2 with TRBJ2-4; D ambiguous. V was clipped by 11 bases and J by 11 bases, with 16 bases between them. CDR3 length: 11 amino acids. Germline-derived CDR1 and CDR2 are WSHSY and SAAADI. CDR3 residues: CACPTKSLQYF. CDR3 coding DNA: TGCGCCTGCCCTACGAAGTCGCTTCAGTACTTC.

This chain joins TRBV5-1 and TRBJ2-1; 10 bases are a match to TRBD2. Germline lookup yields CDR1 SGHRS and CDR2 YFSETQ. The trim removed 7 bases at V and 3 bases at J, leaving 10 bases unmatched. The length of the CDR3 is 16 residues. The CDR3 reads CASSPLAGANYNEQFF. CDR3 bases: TGCGCCAGCTCGCCCCTAGCGGGAGCTAACTACAATGAGCAGTTCTTC.

In its sample, this clonotype was seen many times. The chain employs TRBV5-1 and TRBJ2-3; 7 bases map to TRBD2. CDR1 and CDR2 from the germline V gene are SGHRS and YFSETQ. The CDR3 has 15 residues. The trim removed 2 bases at V and 6 bases at J, leaving 9 bases unmatched. CDR3 sequence reads: CASSLSGADGDTQYF. CDR3 sequence (DNA): TGCGCCAGCAGCTTAAGCGGGGCCGACGGGGATACGCAGTATTTT.

The chain carries TRBV7-2 and TRBJ2-7; 9 positions match TRBD1. Unmatched junction bases numbered 13, after V lost 5 bases and J lost 5 bases. The CDR3 is 16 residues long. CDR1 is SGHTA, CDR2 FQGNSA, per germline. Here the CDR3 DNA reads TGTGCCAGCAGCAAAGGTGGGACAGGGCTACAAAACGAGCAGTACTTC. Its translation: CASSKGGTGLQNEQYF. Full variable domain (missing parts from reference TRBV7-2 and TRBJ2-7): GAGVSQSPSNKVTEKGKDVELRCDPISGHTALYWYRQSLGQGLEFLIYFQGNSAPDKSGLPSDRFSAERTGGSVSTLTIQRTQQEDSAVYLCASSKGGTGLQNEQYFGPGTRLTVT.

This chain joins TRBV12-3 or TRBV12-4 and TRBJ2-6; D not resolved. The V gene lost 7 bases and the J gene lost 3 bases, with 7 bases spanning the gap. The CDR3 contains 13 residues. The CDR3 protein is CASTRGGANVLTF. CDR3 DNA sequence: TGTGCCAGCACCCGTGGTGGGGCCAACGTCCTGACTTTC.

The sample holds many counts of this clonotype. CDR3 sequence: CASDSPGAAKNIQYF. DNA of the CDR3: TGTGCCAGCGATAGTCCAGGGGCGGCCAAAAACATTCAGTACTTC. The rearrangement uses TRBV12-3 or TRBV12-4 and TRBJ2-4, with D possibly being TRBD1 (6 bases). Between the trimmed V and J ends, which lost 8 bases and 1 base, there was a span of 15 bases. CDR3 size: 15 residues.

V is TRBV12-3 or TRBV12-4 and J is TRBJ2-7; the D gene could be TRBD1 or TRBD2 (5 bases each). V was trimmed by 3 bases and J by 6 bases, leaving 18 bases between them. The CDR3 is 15 amino acids. CDR3 sequence: CASSLSAGGGIEQYF. The CDR3 nucleotides are TGTGCCAGCAGTTTGAGCGCCGGTGGGGGAATCGAGCAGTACTTC.

This clonotype was seen many times. The genes are TRBV11-1 and TRBJ2-3; 8 nucleotides agree with TRBD2. The CDR3 length is 18 residues. The V gene end was trimmed by 6 bases and the J gene end by 7 bases; junction bases not matched to a gene: 21. The germline CDR1 and CDR2 sequences are SGHAT and FQDESV (reference sequence). CDR3 region: CASSLTAGDLQRGNTQYF. The CDR3 nucleotides read TGTGCCAGCAGTTTGACAGCGGGAGATCTGCAAAGGGGTAATACGCAGTATTTT.